The present T cell receptor beta chain was sequenced within a study of identical twins. TCRdb recomputed calls from the 5' RACE reads with MiXCR, one row per CDR3 protein. The top ten hold about 1.5% of the sample, which has nearly 900,000 distinct CDR3 sequences, more than 9% seen once. Trimming took off 6 bases at V and 4 bases at J, with 12 bases between the two ends. The germline V gene encodes CDR1 MNHNS and CDR2 SASEGT. The CDR3 has 13 amino acids. The same specimen was also included in a second study, on yellow fever vaccine responses in identical twins.

The TCR originated in a woman aged 18-29 years in good health. V and J are TRBV6-1 and TRBJ1-2, with a weak D call TRBD1 (6 bases). Sample: PBMCs. CDR3 in DNA: TGTGCCAGCAGACTAAGGGGGACCTATGGCTACACCTTC. It codes for CASRLRGTYGYTF.